Presented here are 5 T cell receptor beta chains from one specimen sequenced in a study of OX40 agonist ivuxolimab in advanced cancers. Profiling relied on immunoSEQ multiplex PCR, and the TCRdb table lists in-frame clones only, not all of them. The data show tens of thousands of clones, about 89% seen once. The material sequenced was CD4+ or CD8+ T cells sorted from blood, taken in a trial of the OX40 agonist ivuxolimab. Source of these receptors: an adult with an advanced solid tumor such as melanoma, head and neck, liver or kidney cancer.

The gene calls are TRBV7-2 and TRBJ2-1, with unresolved D. The CDR3 loop spans 14 amino acids. V was pared by 5 bases and J by 4 bases, with 12 bases between. From germline, CDR1 is SGHTA and CDR2 FQGNSA. CDR3 in DNA: TGTGCCAGCAGCCGCGGCGAATTATACAATGAGCAGTTCTTC. This translates into CASSRGELYNEQFF.

The gene calls are TRBV27 and TRBJ2-2, with 11 positions matching TRBD2. This CDR3 contains 16 residues. V lost 5 bases to trimming and J lost 4 bases; unmatched junction nucleotides: 6. Germline V lookup: CDR1 MNHEY, CDR2 SMNVEV (reference sequence). In DNA form, the CDR3 reads TGTGCCAGCAGTCCTCGGACTAGCGGGCTCACCGGGGAGCTGTTTTTT. It specifies CASSPRTSGLTGELFF.

J is TRBJ1-2 and V is TRBV5-6; 9 positions match TRBD1. With 3 bases clipped from V and 8 bases from J, the junction kept 14 bases outside the gene matches. The CDR3 is 16 residues long. The germline gives CDR1 SGHDT, CDR2 YYEEEE. The CDR3 DNA sequence: TGTGCCAGCAGCTGCACCGGGACAGGGTGTCCGTGGGGCTACACCTTC. Protein: CASSCTGTGCPWGYTF.

J is TRBJ1-5 and V is TRBV6-5; TRBD1 might be the D (6 bases). Trimming took 10 bases from V and 0 from J, leaving 13 bases between them. The CDR3 is 14 residues long. CDR1 MNHEY and CDR2 SVGAGI come from the germline V gene. Here the CDR3 reads CATTQGGSNQPQHF. The CDR3 DNA sequence: TGTGCCACCACACAGGGTGGTAGCAATCAGCCCCAGCATTTT.

The chain combines TRBV10-3 with TRBJ1-1; a weak D match, TRBD1 (5 bases). The CDR3 consists of 14 residues. The germline V gene encodes CDR1 ENHRY and CDR2 SYGVKD. Trimming pared 4 bases from V and 0 bases from J, leaving 9 bases between. As DNA, the CDR3 is TGTGCCATCAGTGCGACAGACATGAACACTGAAGCTTTCTTT. Protein sequence: CAISATDMNTEAFF.